This TCR beta chain was found in a study of control samples from healthy donors and cancer patients (dated by TCRdb to the early 2020s). Note on this clone: This receptor's antigen is unknown. No much larger clonotype is one base removed from it; base qualities were not supplied.

Inclusive of the bounding cysteine and phenylalanine, the CDR3 is 14 residues long. The sequence is cut down to CDR3 DNA, 42 bases in frame from base 1. CDR1 and CDR2, looked up from the germline V gene, are SGHRS and YFSETQ. Trimming costs V 4 bases and J 5 bases, and their ends lie 15 bases apart. Preparation of the library involved the immunoSEQ multiplex PCR assay. This is the immuneACCESS table as TCRdb keeps it, with only in-frame sequences that have V and J called. A part of the clones is gone; compared with another copy, unresolved V genes explain less than half, and the rest is unexplained. In this sample the table shows around 100,000 clones, 75% to 95% of which occur a single time. Jointly, the top ten make up 3% to 4.5% of the sample.

The sequencing sample was made of blood. The sequence derives from a woman aged 18-29 years in good health. This chain joins TRBV5-1 to TRBJ1-1; TRBD1 is a weak D gene call, 5 bases matching. CDR3 protein: CASSPDRVGTEAFF. The DNA sequence reads TGCGCCAGCAGCCCTGACAGAGTTGGGACTGAAGCTTTCTTT.